Listed below are T cell receptor beta chains from one sample, sequenced in a study of early T cells in non-severe SARS-CoV-2 infection. TCRdb analysed the 5' RACE reads with MiXCR anew, one entry per CDR3 protein. Found here are about 32,000 distinct CDR3 sequences, 5.2% of them singletons; the top ten hold approximately 3.6%. The sequenced material came from whole blood. The receptors were gathered from an adult who was a healthcare worker with PCR-confirmed SARS-CoV-2 infection or an uninfected control (not recorded which). Each CDR3 is given with its conserved first and last residue. D genes are given only for firm matches. Only some rows state a clone size, as once, few, many or a class for expanded clones.

abundance,j_gene,v_gene,d_gene,CDR3aa,CDR3nt
-,TRBJ1-1,TRBV5-6,TRBD1,CASAGQGFTEAFF,TGTGCCAGCGCGGGACAGGGTTTTACTGAAGCTTTCTTT
many,TRBJ2-1,TRBV5-1,TRBD2,CASSSTPPSSGGMGEQFF,TGCGCCAGCAGCTCGACCCCCCCTAGCTCGGGGGGGATGGGTGAGCAGTTCTTC
medium-sized,TRBJ1-1,TRBV29-1,-,CSVDSPENTEAFF,TGCAGCGTTGATTCCCCGGAGAACACTGAAGCTTTCTTT
-,TRBJ2-1,TRBV7-8,-,CASVVQGGTYNEQFF,TGTGCCAGCGTGGTCCAGGGGGGTACCTACAATGAGCAGTTCTTC
many,TRBJ1-2,TRBV28,-,CASTKNPPGTYGYTF,TGTGCCAGCACCAAGAACCCACCGGGAACCTATGGCTACACCTTC
few,TRBJ2-3,TRBV11-2,-,CASPPWDF,TGTGCCAGCCCCCCTTGGGATTTT
many,TRBJ1-2,TRBV14,-,CASSFNRGKYGYTF,TGTGCCAGCAGCTTCAATCGTGGGAAATATGGCTACACCTTC
many,TRBJ2-5,TRBV18,-,CASSPTQETQYF,TGTGCCAGCTCACCAACACAAGAGACCCAGTACTTC
few,TRBJ2-3,TRBV9,-,CASTLQGAGTDTQYF,TGTGCCAGCACCCTACAAGGAGCCGGCACAGATACGCAGTATTTT
-,TRBJ1-6,TRBV27,-,CASRQRQNNSPLHF,TGTGCCAGCAGGCAGAGACAGAATAATTCACCCCTCCACTTT
many,TRBJ1-1,TRBV14,-,CASSQDLGRLNTEAFF,TGTGCCAGCAGCCAAGATCTGGGGAGGTTGAACACTGAAGCTTTCTTT
many,TRBJ1-2,TRBV7-2,-,CASTTTGTGSYGYTF,TGTGCCAGCACGACTACAGGGACGGGTAGCTATGGCTACACCTTC
many,TRBJ2-6,TRBV28,-,CASSLSGHSGANVLTF,TGTGCCAGCAGTCTTTCTGGACACTCTGGGGCCAACGTCCTGACTTTC
few,TRBJ2-1,TRBV7-9,TRBD2,CASSHRLAENRDEQFF,TGTGCCAGCAGCCACCGACTAGCGGAGAACAGAGATGAGCAGTTCTTC
many,TRBJ2-1,TRBV2,TRBD2,CASSSGWTSGYNEQFF,TGTGCCAGCAGCTCCGGTTGGACTAGCGGATACAATGAGCAGTTCTTC
-,TRBJ1-2,TRBV18,-,CASSPPRQDPLQYGYTF,TGTGCCAGCTCACCACCTCGACAGGATCCCCTGCAGTATGGCTACACCTTC
-,TRBJ2-7,TRBV7-9,-,CASSWPWGSGEQYF,TGTGCCAGCAGCTGGCCATGGGGCTCCGGGGAGCAGTACTTC
few,TRBJ2-3,TRBV4-3,-,CASSQDAVQGSTDTQYF,TGCGCCAGCAGCCAAGATGCGGTCCAGGGAAGCACAGATACGCAGTATTTT
many,TRBJ2-7,TRBV7-9,-,CASSPGSYEQYF,TGTGCCAGCAGCCCCGGTAGTTACGAGCAGTACTTC
few,TRBJ2-7,TRBV20-1,TRBD2,CSARAASGRARDEQYF,TGCAGTGCTAGAGCGGCAAGCGGGAGGGCCCGGGACGAGCAGTACTTC
few,TRBJ2-7,TRBV7-9,TRBD1,CASSRPDRGYEQYF,TGTGCCAGCAGCCGGCCGGACAGGGGGTACGAGCAGTACTTC
medium-sized,TRBJ1-1,TRBV7-2,-,CASSSMDGGRTEAFF,TGTGCCAGCAGCTCCATGGACGGTGGTAGGACTGAAGCTTTCTTT
few,TRBJ2-3,TRBV11-2,TRBD2,CASSSRPPLAGITDTQYF,TGTGCCAGCAGCTCCCGACCCCCACTAGCGGGGATCACAGATACGCAGTATTTT